These 21 T cell receptor delta chains originate from one sample sequenced in a study of delta chains in infants with herpesvirus infections. Reverse transcription of PBMC RNA used primers specific for the gamma and delta chains. TCRdb used CATT to re-call clones from the RT-PCR reads. The table includes over a thousand delta-chain clones, more than 8% detected once. The sample here was peripheral blood, taken at time point 2 of longitudinal follow-up. Receptors were obtained from a human donor who was a Ugandan infant, either HIV-exposed or HIV-unexposed (not recorded which).

With regard to this clone: At residue 14, the TCRdb protein departs from the DNA translation, so the protein shown here was derived from the DNA itself. The CDR3 is CALGDLYPTPVLGVHTDKLIF. The CDR3 bases are TGTGCTCTTGGGGACTTATACCCCACCCCCGTACTGGGGGTCCACACCGATAAACTCATCTTT. The chain employs TRDV1 and TRDJ1, with 8 bases matching TRDD3. There are 21 residues in the CDR3. Germline V gives CDR1 TSWWSYY, CDR2 QGS. J was trimmed by 0 bases and V by 3 bases; bases with no gene match: 21.

A note on this clone: Other DNA sequences from this sample encode an identical CDR3 as well. The chain couples TRDV1 to TRDJ1, with D uncertain. From germline, CDR1 is TSWWSYY and CDR2 QGS. The CDR3 is 16 amino acids. The germline V and J ends were trimmed by 2 bases and 2 bases, with 15 bases remaining between them. CDR3 bases: TGTGCTCTTGGGGAAATTGGGTTGTTGTATACCGATAAACTCATCTTT. Residues: CALGEIGLLYTDKLIF.

This clone was detected a few times. The amino acid sequence in TCRdb belongs to a much larger clone and departs from this DNA's translation at residue 13, likely a sequencing read error; the sequence shown is translated from the DNA. This chain connects TRDV2 to TRDJ3, with 11 nucleotides matching TRDD3. Germline values: CDR1 GEAIGNYY, CDR2 EKD. This CDR3 comprises 21 residues. The V gene end was trimmed by 0 bases and the J gene end by 2 bases; junction bases not matched to a gene: 11. CDR3 sequence: CACDTGWGIRDPPWDTRQMFF. CDR3 bases: TGTGCCTGTGACACCGGGTGGGGGATACGCGACCCCCCCTGGGACACCCGACAGATGTTTTTC.

The V gene was left uncalled, and the J gene is TRDJ2; the D call in the table, TRDD3, was not verified against the DNA. The CDR3 runs 28 residues. CDR3 loop: CSGINAEYMGKVFRNDACGSALTAQLFF. CDR3 nucleotides: TGCAGTGGTATCAACGCAGAGTACATGGGGAAGGTTTTTCGTAATGATGCCTGTGGTAGTGCTTTGACAGCACAACTCTTCTTT.

This clone was picked up one time. The chain couples TRDV2 to TRDJ1, with TRDD3 matching over 11 bases. Since TCRdb gives no J gene, matching the DNA to germline was used here to assign it. With 2 bases clipped from V and 1 base from J, the junction kept 5 bases outside the gene matches. The CDR3 extends over 16 amino acids. Germline assignment: CDR1 GEAIGNYY and CDR2 EKD. This CDR3 is CACDILGDKATDKLIF. For the CDR3, the DNA is TGTGCCTGTGACATACTGGGGGATAAGGCCACCGATAAACTCATCTTT.

This clone was counted between two and nine times. An end of the junction differs from the germline gene, which may be a read error. The CDR3 DNA reads TGTGCCTGTGACACCTGGGGCCTCAGCTCCTGGGACGCCCGACAGATGTTTTTC. It encodes CACDTWGLSSWDARQMFF. The V gene is TRDV2, the J gene TRDJ3; the D gene is possibly TRDD3 (5 bases). The J gene is not listed in TCRdb, so it was assigned here from a DNA match to germline. This CDR3 is built from 18 residues. From germline, CDR1 is GEAIGNYY and CDR2 EKD.

For this clone: A clone one base away is much larger, so this may be a read error. The chain employs TRDV2 and TRDJ1; 8 nucleotides line up with TRDD3. Germline V lookup: CDR1 GEAIGNYY, CDR2 EKD. The length of the CDR3 is 14 residues. Unmatched junction bases numbered 1, after V lost 2 bases and J lost 0 bases. CDR3 protein: CACDKLGDTDKLIF. The CDR3 bases are TGTGCCTGTGACAAACTGGGGGACACCGATAAACTCATCTTT.

A word on this clone: With a much larger clone just one base away, this may be a read error. The chain has TRDV1 and TRDJ1; 7 nucleotides line up with TRDD3. In the absence of a J gene in TCRdb, the DNA was matched to germline to assign it here. CDR1 TSWWSYY and CDR2 QGS come from the germline V gene. The CDR3 extends over 22 amino acids. The CDR3 loop reads CAIGELSHLLTYWGRNTDKLIF. The CDR3 coding sequence is TGTGCTATTGGGGAACTTTCTCACCTTCTCACGTACTGGGGACGCAACACCGATAAACTCATCTTT.

The table lists this clone with a few counts. The V gene lacks a call, and TRDJ1 is the J gene; the table's D call TRDD3 went unverified against the DNA. The CDR3 extends over 12 amino acids. The CDR3 nucleotides read TGTGCTGTGACCTCTCGGGGGATATTACACATCTTT. Its protein is CAVTSRGILHIF.

This clone was detected only a few times. Being one base from a much bigger clone, this may be a read error. The identical CDR3 is also encoded by other nucleotide sequences in the sample. J is TRDJ1 and V is TRAV38-2/DV8, with TRDD3 matching over 12 bases. Unmatched junction bases numbered 14, after V lost 5 bases and J lost 0 bases. The length of the CDR3 is 19 residues. Germline V gives CDR1 TSESDYY, CDR2 QEAYKQQN. In DNA, the CDR3 is TGTGCTTATAGTAGGGGTAGCTGGGGGATACGTAGATACACCGATAAACTCATCTTT. This sequence encodes CAYSRGSWGIRRYTDKLIF.

The chain recombines TRDV1 with TRDJ1; TRDD3 aligns across 8 bases. Germline values: CDR1 TSWWSYY, CDR2 QGS. This CDR3 region has 17 residues. The junction had 11 bases not matched to a gene; V was cut back by 1 base and J by 4 bases. The CDR3 sequence: CALGEPSRGYRDDKLIF. In nucleotides, the CDR3 is TGTGCTCTTGGGGAACCGAGTCGGGGATACCGGGACGATAAACTCATCTTT.

This clone was seen only a few times. This chain joins TRDV1 and TRDJ1; D assignment may be TRDD2 or TRDD3 (9 bases each). Trimming pared 5 bases from V and 4 bases from J, leaving 44 bases between. Looked up from germline, CDR1 is TSWWSYY and CDR2 is QGS. CDR3 size: 24 residues. CDR3: CALGSPFLPGGYTGKRGNLDKLIF. CDR3 DNA sequence: TGTGCTCTTGGGTCCCCCTTCCTACCCGGGGGATACACGGGCAAGAGGGGCAACCTCGATAAACTCATCTTT.

This sequence joins TRDV1 and TRDJ1; D uncertain. The V end was cut by 1 base, the J end by 0 bases, with 21 bases between. Germline CDR1 is TSWWSYY and CDR2 is QGS. This CDR3 is built from 19 residues. The CDR3 protein is CALGEQLPRIFRYTDKLIF. The CDR3 DNA reads as TGTGCTCTTGGGGAACAACTCCCCCGGATCTTTCGGTACACCGATAAACTCATCTTT.

This clone has just a few counts. This chain uses TRDV3 with TRDJ1, with 11 bases that match TRDD3. This CDR3 contains 21 residues. Germline V lookup: CDR1 TVYSNPD, CDR2 GDNSRS (reference sequence). Germline trimming cut 3 bases from V and 0 bases from J; bases unmatched to any gene: 24. CDR3 coding DNA: TGTGCCTTATCTCGATTCCGGGGTCTACTGGGGGATAGCCCCCACACCGATAAACTCATCTTT. As protein: CALSRFRGLLGDSPHTDKLIF.

This clone came up a few times. The chain employs TRDV1 and TRDJ1; TRDD3 matches at 10 bases. The CDR3 extends over 20 amino acids. The V gene end was trimmed by 0 bases and the J gene end by 0 bases; junction bases not matched to a gene: 13. In germline, CDR1 is TSWWSYY, CDR2 QGS. The CDR3: CALGELVTWGILWDTDKLIF. In nucleotides, the CDR3 is TGTGCTCTTGGGGAACTAGTTACGTGGGGGATACTCTGGGACACCGATAAACTCATCTTT.

By share, this clone counts as medium-sized. V is TRAV38-2/DV8 and J is TRDJ1; tentatively, D is TRDD2 (6 bases). The V end lost 2 bases, the J end lost 0 bases, and 17 bases lay between the germline ends. Germline V gene lookup returns CDR1 TSESDYY and CDR2 QEAYKQQN. The CDR3 extends over 17 amino acids. The CDR3, as DNA: TGTGCTTATAGGAGTTTCCTTCCCCCCGAGCACACCGATAAACTCATCTTT. Its protein product is CAYRSFLPPEHTDKLIF.

By proportion, this clone is medium-sized. The gene calls are TRDV1 and TRDJ1; 9 nucleotides align to TRDD2. The CDR3 length is 18 residues. In germline, CDR1 is TSWWSYY, CDR2 QGS. J was trimmed by 8 bases and V by 2 bases; bases with no gene match: 18. The CDR3 region is CALGENATFLPLRPKLIF. CDR3 bases: TGTGCTCTTGGGGAAAACGCAACCTTCCTACCCCTACGGCCGAAACTCATCTTT.

This clone ranks as large. The rearrangement joins TRDV1 to TRDJ2, with 10 bases identical to TRDD3. Germline V lookup: CDR1 TSWWSYY, CDR2 QGS. The CDR3 sequence is 23 residues long. The J segment lost 0 bases and the V segment lost 3 bases, leaving 22 bases of the junction unmatched. The CDR3 DNA reads as TGTGCTCTTGGGGACTCCCCCTACGGTGTACTGGGGGATTCCCTACCTTTGACAGCACAACTCTTCTTT. Protein product: CALGDSPYGVLGDSLPLTAQLFF.

As DNA, the CDR3 is TGTGCTCTTGGGGAAGGATTCTGGTTCGGTAAACTCATCTTT. Translated, it gives CALGEGFWFGKLIF. V gene TRDV1 combines with J gene TRDJ1, with D unclear. V was trimmed by 2 bases and J by 7 bases, leaving 14 bases between them. The CDR3 length is 14 residues. Germline assignment: CDR1 TSWWSYY and CDR2 QGS.

This chain connects TRDV1 to TRDJ1; 9 bases are a match to TRDD3. Germline CDR1 reads TSWWSYY; CDR2 reads QGS. This CDR3 contains 17 residues. With V trimmed by 3 bases and J by 2 bases, 10 bases remained unmatched. CDR3 nucleotides: TGTGCTCTTGGGGACCGTGTACTGGGGGACCTAACCGATAAACTCATCTTT. It translates to CALGDRVLGDLTDKLIF.

A note on this clone: One base separates it from a far larger clone, so it is likely a read error. V is TRDV2 and J is TRDJ1; 10 bases agree with TRDD3. The J gene, absent from TCRdb, was called here by matching the DNA to germline. The CDR3 is 16 amino acids. The germline V gene has CDR1 GEAIGNYY and CDR2 EKD. Here the CDR3 reads CACDTVGDTSTDKLIF. The CDR3 DNA is TGTGCTTGTGACACCGTGGGGGATACAAGCACCGATAAACTCATCTTT.